One sample yielded the 14 T cell receptor beta chains listed below, sequenced in a study of PD-L1 blockade in urothelial cancer (dated by TCRdb to between 2016 and 2019). Library prep was done by the immunoSEQ multiplex PCR assay. The source is immuneACCESS, and TCRdb retained only in-frame sequences with V and J called. Part of the clones is not carried over; for the studies checked, unresolved V genes explain less than half of this, and the remainder is unexplained. The table for this sample lists about 29,000 clones; around 87% of them were counted only once. The ten largest clones take up approximately 3.1% of the sample. This sample comprised PBMCs, obtained around atezolizumab (anti-PD-L1) treatment. The origin of the receptors is a man in his fifties or sixties with urothelial cancer.

This sequence joins TRBV29-1 and TRBJ2-2, with D maybe TRBD2 (5 bases). Germline CDR1 reads SQVTM; CDR2 reads ANQGSEA. The CDR3 is 14 amino acids. The germline V and J ends were trimmed by 0 bases and 4 bases, with 9 bases remaining between them. The CDR3 nucleotides are TGCAGCGTTGAAGATCGTCGGGGCACCGGGGAGCTGTTTTTT. This encodes CSVEDRRGTGELFF.

V is TRBV7-8 and J is TRBJ2-1; D remains unclear. Per germline, CDR1 SGHVS and CDR2 FQNEAQ. Trimming cost V 1 base and J 8 bases, with 18 bases left between them. The length of the CDR3 is 16 residues. The chain's CDR3 is CASSLVASIRWDEQFF. The CDR3 DNA reads TGTGCCAGCAGCTTAGTCGCTAGTATTCGTTGGGATGAGCAGTTCTTC.

This chain links TRBV7-6 with TRBJ2-2, with 13 bases matching TRBD2. CDR3 length: 18 residues. V lost 5 bases, J lost 5 bases, and 11 bases stayed unmatched. The V gene's germline CDR1 is SGHVS and CDR2 FNYEAQ. CDR3: CASSRILAGGQRTGELFF. Here the CDR3 DNA reads TGTGCCAGCAGCCGGATACTAGCGGGGGGGCAGCGGACCGGGGAGCTGTTTTTT.

The V and J genes are TRBV9 and TRBJ2-7, with 8 bases identical to TRBD1. Germline assignment: CDR1 SGDLS and CDR2 YYNGEE. The trim removed 4 bases at V and 6 bases at J, leaving 12 bases unmatched. The CDR3 loop spans 15 amino acids. CDR3 coding DNA: TGTGCCAGCAGCACTGAGGGACAGGACTTATCCGAGCAGTACTTC. Encoded protein: CASSTEGQDLSEQYF. Together with reference TRBV9 and TRBJ2-7, the CDR3 gives the full variable domain: DSGVTQTPKHLITATGQRVTLRCSPRSGDLSVYWYQQSLDQGLQFLIQYYNGEERAKGNILERFSAQQFPDLHSELNLSSLELGDSALYFCASSTEGQDLSEQYFGPGTRLTVT.

This clone is medium-sized in the sample. This chain links TRBV7-9 with TRBJ2-3; 9 bases fit TRBD1. CDR1 and CDR2 from the germline V gene are SEHNR and FQNEAQ (reference sequence). V lost 8 bases to trimming and J lost 3 bases; unmatched junction nucleotides: 12. The CDR3 is 16 residues long. This chain's CDR3 is CASGGDRGIRTDTQYF. The CDR3 DNA reads TGTGCCAGCGGGGGTGACAGGGGGATAAGAACAGATACGCAGTATTTT.

This clone came up a few times. The CDR3: CASSRDRNYQGNTIYF. CDR3 nucleotides: TGTGCCAGCAGCCGCGACAGAAACTATCAAGGAAACACCATATATTTT. This chain joins TRBV7-9 and TRBJ1-3, with D perhaps TRBD1 (5 bases). The CDR3 runs to 16 residues. V was pared by 5 bases and J by 4 bases, with 18 bases between. The V gene's germline CDR1 is SEHNR and CDR2 FQNEAQ (reference sequence).

The rearrangement links TRBV7-6 to TRBJ2-1; D possibly corresponds to TRBD2 (6 bases). This CDR3 is built from 15 residues. The V gene lost 1 base and the J gene lost 8 bases, with 15 bases spanning the gap. Germline CDR1 is SGHVS and CDR2 is FNYEAQ. The CDR3 sequence: CASSLVTGEIYEQFF. The DNA for the CDR3 is TGTGCCAGCAGCTTAGTTACGGGAGAAATATATGAGCAGTTCTTC.

The chain combines TRBV6-5 with TRBJ2-1; tentative D call: TRBD1 (6 bases). This CDR3 is 14 amino acids long. Germline loops: CDR1 MNHEY, CDR2 SVGAGI. Trimming removed 4 bases at V and 6 bases at J, with 13 bases between. CDR3 coding DNA: TGTGCCAGCAGTTCTTACGGGACACCCAATGAGCAGTTCTTC. Translating gives CASSSYGTPNEQFF.

This clone was counted a few times. This chain connects TRBV14 to TRBJ1-1; D possibly corresponds to TRBD1 (6 bases). Germline lookup yields CDR1 SGHDN and CDR2 FVKESK. Between the trimmed V and J ends, which lost 1 base and 6 bases, there was a span of 9 bases. The CDR3 is 13 residues long. CDR3 amino acids: CASSQVGGAEAFF. CDR3 nucleotide sequence: TGTGCCAGCAGCCAAGTAGGGGGGGCTGAAGCTTTCTTT.

This rearrangement joins TRBV9 to TRBJ2-2; possible D gene TRBD2, 5 bases. V was shortened by 0 bases and J by 1 base, with 13 bases between the two germline ends. CDR1 and CDR2 (germline): SGDLS, YYNGEE. The CDR3 sequence is 17 residues long. The CDR3 nucleotides are TGTGCCAGCAGCGTAGCTGGTGCGGGTTTGAACACCGGGGAGCTGTTTTTT. Translating gives CASSVAGAGLNTGELFF.

The rearrangement joins TRBV4-1 to TRBJ2-2; 11 bases align to TRBD2. Germline V CDR1 and CDR2: MGHRA, YSYEKL. V trimming: 4 bases; J trimming: 3 bases; junction bases outside the gene matches: 7. CDR3 length: 17 amino acids. The DNA for the CDR3 is TGCGCCAGCAGCCGACTAGCGGGACGCCTGGACACCGGGGAGCTGTTTTTT. It codes for CASSRLAGRLDTGELFF.

The chain uses TRBV4-1 and TRBJ2-1; no reliable D call. The germline gives CDR1 MGHRA, CDR2 YSYEKL. V lost 0 bases, J lost 10 bases, and 10 bases lay in between. The CDR3 extends over 13 amino acids. The CDR3 bases are TGCGCCAGCAGCCAAGATCGGCGTAGCGAGCAGTTCTTC. Residues: CASSQDRRSEQFF.

This chain connects TRBV19 to TRBJ2-2, with D possibly matching TRBD1 (6 bases). Germline CDR1 LNHDA, CDR2 SQIVND (reference sequence). The CDR3 is made up of 16 amino acids. Trimming removed 3 bases from V and 1 base from J, with 12 bases in between. The CDR3 DNA reads as TGTGCCAGTAGTATGGGACGGGGACAGAACACCGGGGAGCTGTTTTTT. It specifies CASSMGRGQNTGELFF.

The chain couples TRBV5-1 to TRBJ2-2; 10 nucleotides align to TRBD2. V was clipped by 2 bases and J by 1 base; unmatched bases: 5. Germline V gene sequence: CDR1 SGHRS, CDR2 YFSETQ. The CDR3 extends over 17 amino acids. CDR3 nucleotide sequence: TGCGCCAGCAGCTTTCTACTAGCGGGAAAGAACACCGGGGAGCTGTTTTTT. This translates into CASSFLLAGKNTGELFF. Drawing the rest from reference TRBV5-1 and TRBJ2-2, the complete variable domain is KAGVTQTPRYLIKTRGQQVTLSCSPISGHRSVSWYQQTPGQGLQFLFEYFSETQRNKGNFPGRFSGRQFSNSRSEMNVSTLELGDSALYLCASSFLLAGKNTGELFFGEGSRLTVL.